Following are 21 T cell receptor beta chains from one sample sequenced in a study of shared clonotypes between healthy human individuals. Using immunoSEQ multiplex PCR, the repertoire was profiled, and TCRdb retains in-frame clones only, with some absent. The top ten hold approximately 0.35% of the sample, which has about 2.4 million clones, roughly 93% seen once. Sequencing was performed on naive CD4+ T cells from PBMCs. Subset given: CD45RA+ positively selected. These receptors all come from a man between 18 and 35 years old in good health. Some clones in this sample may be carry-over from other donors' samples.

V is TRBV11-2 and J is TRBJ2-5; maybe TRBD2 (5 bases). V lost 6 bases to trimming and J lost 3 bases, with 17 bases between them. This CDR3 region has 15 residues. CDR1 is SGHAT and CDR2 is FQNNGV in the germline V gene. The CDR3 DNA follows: TGTGCCAGCAGGTCACTCCGGGGAGCGGAAGAGACCCAGTACTTC. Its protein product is CASRSLRGAEETQYF.

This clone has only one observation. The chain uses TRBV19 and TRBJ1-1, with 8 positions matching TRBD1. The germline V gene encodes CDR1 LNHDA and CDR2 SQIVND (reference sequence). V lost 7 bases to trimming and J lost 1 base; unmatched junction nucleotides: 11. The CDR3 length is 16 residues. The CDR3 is CASTLDRARKNTEAFF. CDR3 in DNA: TGTGCCAGTACCCTGGACAGGGCGAGGAAGAACACTGAAGCTTTCTTT.

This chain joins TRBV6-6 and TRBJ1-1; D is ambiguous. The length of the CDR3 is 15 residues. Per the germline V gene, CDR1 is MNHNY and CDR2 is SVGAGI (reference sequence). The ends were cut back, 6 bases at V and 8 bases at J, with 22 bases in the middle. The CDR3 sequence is CASSNSNLPNPEAFF. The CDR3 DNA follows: TGTGCCAGCAGCAATTCAAACCTCCCGAACCCAGAAGCTTTCTTT.

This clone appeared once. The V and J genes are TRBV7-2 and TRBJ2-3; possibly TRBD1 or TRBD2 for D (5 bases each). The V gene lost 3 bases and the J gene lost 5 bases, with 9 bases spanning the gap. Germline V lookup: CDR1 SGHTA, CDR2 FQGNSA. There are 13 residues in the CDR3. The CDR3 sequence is CASSFRGGDTQYF. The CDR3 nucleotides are TGTGCCAGCAGCTTTCGTGGGGGAGATACGCAGTATTTT.

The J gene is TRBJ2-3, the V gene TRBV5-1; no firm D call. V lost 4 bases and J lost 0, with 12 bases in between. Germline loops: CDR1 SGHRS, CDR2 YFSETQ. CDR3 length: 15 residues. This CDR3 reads CASSLFRSSTDTQYF. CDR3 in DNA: TGCGCCAGCAGCCTTTTCAGATCCAGCACAGATACGCAGTATTTT.

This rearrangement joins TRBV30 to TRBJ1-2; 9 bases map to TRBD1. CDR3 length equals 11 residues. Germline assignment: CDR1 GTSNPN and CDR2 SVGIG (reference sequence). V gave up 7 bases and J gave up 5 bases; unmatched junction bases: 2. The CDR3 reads CASGQGYGYTF. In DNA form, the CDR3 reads TGTGCCTCAGGACAGGGGTATGGCTACACCTTC.

CDR3 protein: CASSVDRDTEAFF. Written as DNA, the CDR3 is TGTGCCAGCAGCGTTGACAGGGACACTGAAGCTTTCTTT. The chain is built from TRBV7-3 and TRBJ1-1, with 7 bases fitting TRBD1. CDR3 length equals 13 residues. Germline lookup yields CDR1 SGHTA and CDR2 FQGTGA. With V trimmed by 5 bases and J by 3 bases, 3 bases remained unmatched.

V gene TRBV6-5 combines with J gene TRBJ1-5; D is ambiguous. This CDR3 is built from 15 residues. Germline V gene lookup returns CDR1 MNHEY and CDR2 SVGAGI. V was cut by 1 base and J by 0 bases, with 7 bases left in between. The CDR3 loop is CASSYFSHSNQPQHF. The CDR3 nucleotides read TGTGCCAGCAGTTACTTTTCTCATAGCAATCAGCCCCAGCATTTT.

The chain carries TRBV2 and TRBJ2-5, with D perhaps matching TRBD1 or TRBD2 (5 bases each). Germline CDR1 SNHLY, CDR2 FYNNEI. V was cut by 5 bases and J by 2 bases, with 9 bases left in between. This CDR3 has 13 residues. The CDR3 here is CASSQRGQETQYF. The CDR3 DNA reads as TGTGCCAGCAGTCAGAGGGGACAAGAGACCCAGTACTTC.

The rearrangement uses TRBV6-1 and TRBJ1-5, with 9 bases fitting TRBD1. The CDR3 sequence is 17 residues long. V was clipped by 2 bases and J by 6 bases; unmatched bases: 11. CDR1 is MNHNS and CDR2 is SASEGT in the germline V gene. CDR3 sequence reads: CASSESAGTGNIQPQHF. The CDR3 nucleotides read TGTGCCAGCAGTGAATCTGCCGGGACAGGGAATATTCAGCCCCAGCATTTT.

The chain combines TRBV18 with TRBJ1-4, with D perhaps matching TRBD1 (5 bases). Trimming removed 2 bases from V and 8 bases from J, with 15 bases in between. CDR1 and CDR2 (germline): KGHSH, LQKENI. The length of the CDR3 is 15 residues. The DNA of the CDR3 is TGTGCCAGCTCACCAGGGGCAGGAGTGGAGGAAAAACTGTTTTTT. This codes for CASSPGAGVEEKLFF.

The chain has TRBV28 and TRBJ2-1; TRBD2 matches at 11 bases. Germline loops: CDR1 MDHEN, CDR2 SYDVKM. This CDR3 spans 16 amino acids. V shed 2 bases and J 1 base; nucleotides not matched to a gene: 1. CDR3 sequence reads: CASSLGLAGSYNEQFF. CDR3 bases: TGTGCCAGCAGTTTAGGACTAGCGGGTTCCTACAATGAGCAGTTCTTC. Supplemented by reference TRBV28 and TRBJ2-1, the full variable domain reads DVKVTQSSRYLVKRTGEKVFLECVQDMDHENMFWYRQDPGLGLRLIYFSYDVKMKEKGDIPEGYSVSREKKERFSLILESASTNQTSMYLCASSLGLAGSYNEQFFGPGTRLTVL.

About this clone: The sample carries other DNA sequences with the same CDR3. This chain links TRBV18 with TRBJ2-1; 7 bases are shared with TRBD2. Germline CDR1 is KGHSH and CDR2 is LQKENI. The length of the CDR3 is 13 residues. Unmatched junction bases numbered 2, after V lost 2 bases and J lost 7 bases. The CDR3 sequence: CASSPGGGNEQFF. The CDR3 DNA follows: TGTGCCAGCTCACCAGGGGGAGGGAATGAGCAGTTCTTC. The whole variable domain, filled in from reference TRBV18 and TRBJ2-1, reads NAGVMQNPRHLVRRRGQEARLRCSPMKGHSHVYWYRQLPEEGLKFMVYLQKENIIDESGMPKERFSAEFPKEGPSILRIQQVVRGDSAAYFCASSPGGGNEQFFGPGTRLTVL.

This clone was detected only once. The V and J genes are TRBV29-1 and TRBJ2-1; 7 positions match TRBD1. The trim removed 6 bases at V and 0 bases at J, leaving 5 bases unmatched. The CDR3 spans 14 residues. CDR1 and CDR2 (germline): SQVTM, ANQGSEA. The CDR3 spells CSVNRGYSYNEQFF. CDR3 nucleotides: TGCAGCGTCAACAGGGGATACTCCTACAATGAGCAGTTCTTC.

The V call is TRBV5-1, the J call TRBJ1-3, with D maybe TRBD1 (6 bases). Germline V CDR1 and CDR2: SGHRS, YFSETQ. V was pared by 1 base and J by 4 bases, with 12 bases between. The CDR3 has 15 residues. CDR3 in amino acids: CASSLIGGAGNTIYF. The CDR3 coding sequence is TGCGCCAGCAGCTTGATCGGGGGCGCGGGAAACACCATATATTTT.

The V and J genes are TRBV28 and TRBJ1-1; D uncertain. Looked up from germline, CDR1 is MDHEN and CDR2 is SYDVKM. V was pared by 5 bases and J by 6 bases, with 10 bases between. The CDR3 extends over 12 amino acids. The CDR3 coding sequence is TGTGCCAGCAGTCCCGCAGAGGCTGAAGCTTTCTTT. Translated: CASSPAEAEAFF.

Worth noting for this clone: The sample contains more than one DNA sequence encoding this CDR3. CDR3 residues: CASSSGGGQETQYF. CDR3 coding DNA: TGTGCCAGCAGTTCGGGCGGGGGACAGGAGACCCAGTACTTC. The chain combines TRBV28 with TRBJ2-5; D may correspond to TRBD1 or TRBD2 (7 bases each). V was shortened by 4 bases and J by 5 bases, with 14 bases between the two germline ends. The CDR3 length is 14 residues. Per germline, CDR1 MDHEN and CDR2 SYDVKM.

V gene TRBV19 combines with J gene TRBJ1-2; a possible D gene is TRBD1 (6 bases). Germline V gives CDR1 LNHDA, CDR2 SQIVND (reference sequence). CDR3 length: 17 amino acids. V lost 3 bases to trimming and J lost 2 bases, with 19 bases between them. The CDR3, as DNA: TGTGCCAGTAGTATCAAACAGGGAGCGGCTTCAAACTATGGCTACACCTTC. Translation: CASSIKQGAASNYGYTF.

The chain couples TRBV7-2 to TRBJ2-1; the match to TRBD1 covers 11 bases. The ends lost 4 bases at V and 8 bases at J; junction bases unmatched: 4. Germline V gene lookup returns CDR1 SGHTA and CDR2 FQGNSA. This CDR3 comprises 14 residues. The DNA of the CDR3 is TGTGCCAGCAGCTGGGGACAGGGGGAGTATGAGCAGTTCTTC. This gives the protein CASSWGQGEYEQFF.

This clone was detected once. The CDR3 here is CASSPQNGDRVNQPQHF. CDR3 DNA sequence: TGTGCCAGCTCACCCCAAAACGGGGATCGGGTGAATCAGCCCCAGCATTTT. The rearrangement joins TRBV18 to TRBJ1-5, with unresolved D. The germline CDR1 and CDR2 sequences are KGHSH and LQKENI. The CDR3 has 17 residues. V was pared by 3 bases and J by 4 bases, with 19 bases between.

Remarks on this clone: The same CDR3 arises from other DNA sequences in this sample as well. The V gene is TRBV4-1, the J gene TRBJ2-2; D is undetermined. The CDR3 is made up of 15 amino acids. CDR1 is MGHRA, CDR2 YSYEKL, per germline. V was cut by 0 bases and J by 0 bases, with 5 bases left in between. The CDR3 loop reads CASSQEGTNTGELFF. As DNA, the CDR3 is TGCGCCAGCAGCCAAGAAGGCACGAACACCGGGGAGCTGTTTTTT.